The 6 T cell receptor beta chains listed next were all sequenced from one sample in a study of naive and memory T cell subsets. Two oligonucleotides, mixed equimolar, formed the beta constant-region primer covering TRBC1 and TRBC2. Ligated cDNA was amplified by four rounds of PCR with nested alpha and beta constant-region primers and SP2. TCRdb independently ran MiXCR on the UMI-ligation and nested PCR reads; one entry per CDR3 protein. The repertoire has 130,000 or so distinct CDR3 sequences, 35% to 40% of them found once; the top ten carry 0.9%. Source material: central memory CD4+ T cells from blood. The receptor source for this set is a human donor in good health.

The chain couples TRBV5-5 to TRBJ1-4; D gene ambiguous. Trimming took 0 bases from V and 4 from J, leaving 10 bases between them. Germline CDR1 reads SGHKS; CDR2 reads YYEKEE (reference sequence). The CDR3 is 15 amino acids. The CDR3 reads CASSLVADVNEKLFF. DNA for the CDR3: TGTGCCAGCAGCTTGGTGGCAGACGTTAATGAAAAACTGTTTTTT.

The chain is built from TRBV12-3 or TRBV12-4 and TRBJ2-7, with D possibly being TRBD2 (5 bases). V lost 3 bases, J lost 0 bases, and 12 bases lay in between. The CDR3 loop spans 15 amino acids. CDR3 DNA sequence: TGTGCCAGCAGTTTCCCTACTAGGAACTCCTACGAGCAGTACTTC. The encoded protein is CASSFPTRNSYEQYF.

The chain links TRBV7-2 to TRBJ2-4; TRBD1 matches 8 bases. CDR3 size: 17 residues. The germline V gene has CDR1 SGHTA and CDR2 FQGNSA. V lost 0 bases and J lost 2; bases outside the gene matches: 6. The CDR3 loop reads CASSLAQGQGPKNIQYF. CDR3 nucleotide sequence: TGTGCCAGCAGCTTAGCTCAAGGACAGGGTCCCAAAAACATTCAGTACTTC.

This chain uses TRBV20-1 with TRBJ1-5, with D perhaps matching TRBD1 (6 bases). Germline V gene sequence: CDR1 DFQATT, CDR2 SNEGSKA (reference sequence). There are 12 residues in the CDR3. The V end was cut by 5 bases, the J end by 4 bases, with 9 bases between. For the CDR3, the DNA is TGCAGTGCTTTCAGGGGTAATCAGCCCCAGCATTTT. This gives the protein CSAFRGNQPQHF.

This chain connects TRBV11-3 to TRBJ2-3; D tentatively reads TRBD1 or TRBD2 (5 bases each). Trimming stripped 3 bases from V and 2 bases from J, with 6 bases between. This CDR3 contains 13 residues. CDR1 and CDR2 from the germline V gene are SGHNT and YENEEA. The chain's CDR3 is CASSLGDTDTQYF. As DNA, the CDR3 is TGTGCCAGCAGCTTGGGGGACACAGATACGCAGTATTTT.

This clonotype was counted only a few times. The CDR3: CSAPQETGNTIYF. In DNA, the CDR3 is TGCAGTGCTCCCCAGGAGACTGGAAACACCATATATTTT. V usage is TRBV20-1 and J usage is TRBJ1-3; no definite D call. Per germline, CDR1 DFQATT and CDR2 SNEGSKA (reference sequence). V lost 5 bases and J lost 2, with 10 bases in between. The CDR3 covers 13 residues.